The TCR beta chain described here comes from a study of blood T cell repertoires in COVID-19. Study in general: Collection of acute and convalescent COVID-19 samples took place in the United States, Italy and Spain. The cDNA or gDNA used as material had been derived from T cells, B-cell-depleted T cells, or PBMCs.

In the source study's methods: From reference gene primer amplification, estimates of nucleated cell counts were derived. TCRdb's table, derived via immunoSEQ multiplex PCR, lists solely in-frame clones and lacks some. V, J and clone size were drawn from that table, and D and trimming were deduced from the DNA. Seen here are about 190,000 clones, 78% observed once, and the top ten hold 2.8%. J lost 0 bases, V lost 5 bases, and 12 bases had no gene match. The CDR3 runs 17 residues. Germline V gives CDR1 LNHDA, CDR2 SQIVND (reference sequence). The material sequenced was peripheral blood. The clonotype comes from a woman of 80 years or more with active or convalescent COVID-19. The chain links TRBV19 to TRBJ2-7; 8 bases are shared with TRBD1. The CDR3 bases are TGTGCCAGTAGTCTCCGATCTTCGACAGGGGACTCCTACGAGCAGTACTTC. It translates to CASSLRSSTGDSYEQYF.